This T cell receptor (beta chain) was identified in a study of OX40 agonist ivuxolimab in advanced cancers. The length of the CDR3 is 16 residues. Germline assignment: CDR1 LNHDA and CDR2 SQIVND (reference sequence). Trimming removed 7 bases at V and 0 bases at J, with 18 bases between. Only in-frame clones appear in the TCRdb table, and some are missing; sequencing was by immunoSEQ multiplex PCR. The profile shows 70,000 to 95,000 clones, around 90% of them singletons. This TCR came from an adult with an advanced solid tumor such as melanoma, head and neck, liver or kidney cancer. This specimen was CD4+ or CD8+ T cells sorted from blood, taken in a trial of the OX40 agonist ivuxolimab. The chain recombines TRBV19 with TRBJ1-2; D uncertain. Here the CDR3 reads CASTMGGIGANYGYTF. As DNA, the CDR3 is TGTGCCAGTACCATGGGAGGGATAGGAGCTAACTATGGCTACACCTTC.